This is a list of T cell receptor beta chains from one sample in a study of CD8 T cells in Susac syndrome. TCRdb reanalysed the immunoSEQ multiplex PCR reads using MiXCR and keeps one entry per CDR3 protein. The sample includes approximately 190,000 distinct CDR3 sequences, roughly 95% of them seen just once. Input material: CD4+ T cells from PBMCs. Source of these receptors: a human donor with Susac syndrome. Each CDR3 is given without its conserved first and last residue. The D gene is left open where the match is weak. Clone size is given for some rows only: seen once, a few or many times, or a class if the clone is expanded.

TRBJ1-2	TRBV7-2	.	15	.	ASSLLAGSGPNYGYT
TRBJ2-1	TRBV20-1	.	12	.	SASVAGAYNEQF
TRBJ2-7	TRBV20-1	.	10	.	SASRRGYEQY
TRBJ2-5	TRBV5-6	.	9	.	ASSLAETQH
TRBJ1-2	TRBV19	.	12	.	ASSNTGSSYGYT
TRBJ2-3	TRBV15	.	13	.	ATSSFGSQTDTQY
TRBJ1-2	TRBV12-3/TRBV12-4	.	11	.	ASSGDINYGYT
TRBJ1-2	TRBV9	.	13	TRBD1	ASRPVGQGRYGYT
TRBJ2-7	TRBV20-1	.	12	TRBD1	SARDIDRVNEQY
TRBJ1-3	TRBV29-1	.	12	TRBD1	SVVEGGFLNTIY
TRBJ1-1	TRBV30	.	12	.	AWSVRARPTEAF
TRBJ1-6	TRBV5-1	.	12	.	ASSSRQKDSPLH
TRBJ1-6	TRBV12-3/TRBV12-4	once	11	.	ASREAGNSPLH
TRBJ1-2	TRBV4-1	once	11	.	ASSQEPNYGYT
TRBJ1-1	TRBV9	.	13	.	ASSGLSMGGTEAF
TRBJ2-5	TRBV5-1	.	13	.	ASSLGQGGGETQY
TRBJ2-2	TRBV12-3/TRBV12-4	.	13	.	ASTQRASNTGELF
TRBJ2-3	TRBV30	.	16	.	AWSVKRADLKNTDTQY
TRBJ1-1	TRBV11-2	.	14	.	ASSLEIGGLNTEAF
TRBJ2-2	TRBV7-7	.	13	.	ASSPMKSTTGELF
TRBJ1-6	TRBV12-3/TRBV12-4	.	10	.	ASRSVRSPLH
TRBJ2-3	TRBV20-1	few	13	TRBD2	SAGKLAGGLDTQY
TRBJ2-1	TRBV7-9	.	13	TRBD2	ASSSSGTSDNEQF
TRBJ1-1	TRBV29-1	.	13	.	SVGRVWAQNTEAF
TRBJ1-6	TRBV2	.	12	.	ASRVIRGNSPLH
TRBJ2-2	TRBV7-9	.	17	.	ASSPGTLSFDESTGELF
TRBJ1-1	TRBV5-1	once	12	.	ASSLLYGDTEAF
TRBJ2-5	TRBV29-1	.	11	TRBD1	SVNDRGQETQY
TRBJ2-1	TRBV4-1	.	13	TRBD2	ASSDTSGVSNEQF
TRBJ2-3	TRBV4-1	.	13	TRBD2	ASSQEGLGGDTQY
TRBJ2-3	TRBV11-2	.	17	TRBD2	ASSFPYRLAGDRTDTQY
TRBJ1-6	TRBV19	.	14	.	ASSTHRSSYNSPLH
TRBJ2-3	TRBV5-6	once	14	.	ASSHGLPLSTDTQY
TRBJ1-6	TRBV12-3/TRBV12-4	.	15	TRBD1	ASSLNLGDRVRSPLH
TRBJ2-7	TRBV20-1	.	15	TRBD2	SASGVGPRRGGYEQY
TRBJ1-2	TRBV5-6	.	14	TRBD1	ASSLAPRTGGGGYT
TRBJ2-2	TRBV12-3/TRBV12-4	.	11	.	ASSLGKTGELF
TRBJ1-2	TRBV9	once	11	TRBD1	ASSGGTDYGYT
TRBJ1-1	TRBV18	once	14	TRBD1	ASSPSTGQENTEAF
TRBJ1-6	TRBV24-1	.	11	.	ATAGRYNSPLH
TRBJ2-6	TRBV10-3	.	13	.	AISEAWVGANVLT
TRBJ1-1	TRBV20-1	.	17	.	SARDRTAVLLPMNTEAF
TRBJ2-6	TRBV27	once	14	TRBD2	ASSELAGAGANVLT
TRBJ2-1	TRBV6-5	.	16	TRBD2	ASSYSGPSGGPYNEQF
TRBJ2-1	TRBV29-1	.	12	TRBD2	SVSGGRSYNEQF
TRBJ2-5	TRBV18	.	11	.	ASSQGRQETQY
TRBJ2-1	TRBV4-2	once	14	TRBD2	ASSSSGTSVDNEQF
TRBJ2-1	TRBV20-1	few	13	.	SARDLGSSYNEQF
TRBJ1-4	TRBV11-2	.	13	.	ASSWSAATNEKLF
TRBJ2-5	TRBV2	.	11	.	ASHREAQETQY
TRBJ2-3	TRBV20-1	.	14	TRBD2	SASDYAGLAGTTQY
TRBJ2-4	TRBV2	.	13	.	ASSEAGRRENIQY
TRBJ2-7	TRBV25-1	.	16	.	ASSHAQPGPRNRYEQY
TRBJ2-5	TRBV2	once	11	.	ASTQRAAETQY
TRBJ1-2	TRBV29-1	.	11	TRBD1	SVEGQGTWSYT